These T cell receptor beta chains were read from a single sample in a study of blood T cell repertoires in COVID-19. TCRdb's copy holds only in-frame clones and misses some; the assay was immunoSEQ multiplex PCR. In the table there are approximately 130,000 clones, roughly four fifths of which are singletons. The sample taken for sequencing was PBMCs or T cells enriched from blood (not recorded which). These receptors were collected from a man aged 25-45 years who had recovered from COVID-19. Both conserved end residues are part of each CDR3. The D gene is left open where the match is weak. The size of a clone is reported for some rows only, either as once, few or many, or as a class for expanded clones.

V	D	J	size	CDR3	DNA
TRBV4-2	TRBD2	TRBJ2-1	.	CASSQDAGDYNEQFF	TGTGCCAGCAGCCAAGACGCGGGGGATTACAATGAGCAGTTCTTC
TRBV5-6	.	TRBJ1-5	.	CASSRGGALNQPQHF	TGTGCCAGCAGCCGTGGAGGGGCCCTAAATCAGCCCCAGCATTTT
TRBV21-1	.	TRBJ2-7	.	CASSKAAAWTPRWREQYF	TGTGCCAGCAGCAAAGCGGCGGCATGGACCCCCAGGTGGAGGGAGCAGTACTTC
TRBV6-4	.	TRBJ1-5	.	CASSFDSCNQPQHF	TGTGCCAGCAGTTTCGACAGTTGCAATCAGCCCCAGCATTTT
TRBV24-1	TRBD1	TRBJ1-5	.	CATSETGYNQPQHF	TGTGCCACCAGTGAGACAGGGTACAATCAGCCCCAGCATTTT
TRBV18	TRBD1	TRBJ1-5	medium-sized	CASSPDRGGNQPQHF	TGTGCCAGCTCACCAGACAGGGGTGGAAATCAGCCCCAGCATTTT
TRBV11-2	.	TRBJ1-4	.	CASSLDPDEKLFF	TGTGCCAGCAGCTTAGACCCAGATGAAAAACTGTTTTTT
TRBV3-1/TRBV3-2	TRBD1	TRBJ1-1	.	CASSLGQGTRGTEAFF	TGTGCCAGCAGCCTAGGACAGGGAACCAGGGGCACTGAAGCTTTCTTT
TRBV28	.	TRBJ1-2	.	CASRAVDEEGYTF	TGTGCCAGCAGGGCGGTGGATGAGGAGGGCTACACCTTC
TRBV4-2	.	TRBJ1-5	few	CASSQAADRNQPQHF	TGTGCCAGCAGCCAAGCGGCCGACAGGAATCAGCCCCAGCATTTT
TRBV12-5	.	TRBJ1-5	.	CASGLVHRDSNQPQHF	TGTGCTAGTGGTTTGGTACACAGGGATAGCAATCAGCCCCAGCATTTT
TRBV6-5	TRBD2	TRBJ2-1	.	CASSYRTSGIYNEQFF	TGTGCCAGCAGTTACCGGACTAGCGGGATCTACAATGAGCAGTTCTTC
TRBV7-8	.	TRBJ1-2	.	CASSLELGVTYGYTF	TGTGCCAGCAGCTTAGAGTTAGGAGTTACCTATGGCTACACCTTC
TRBV9	.	TRBJ1-1	once	CASSASDAEAFF	TGTGCCAGCAGCGCCAGTGATGCTGAAGCTTTCTTT
TRBV6-5	TRBD2	TRBJ2-5	.	CASPRLAGDQETQYF	TGTGCCAGCCCAAGACTAGCGGGGGACCAAGAGACCCAGTACTTC
TRBV2	.	TRBJ1-6	.	CASSGSQGSNSPLHF	TGTGCCAGCAGTGGATCACAGGGAAGTAATTCACCCCTCCACTTT
TRBV18	.	TRBJ1-1	.	CASSPKTQNTEAFF	TGTGCCAGCTCACCGAAGACACAGAACACTGAAGCTTTCTTT
TRBV7-6	.	TRBJ2-3	few	CASSLGTIRDTQYF	TGTGCCAGCAGCTTAGGGACTATCCGTGATACGCAGTATTTT
TRBV2	.	TRBJ1-2	.	CASTLDRVYGYTF	TGTGCCAGCACCCTAGACAGAGTCTATGGCTACACCTTC
TRBV28	TRBD1	TRBJ2-7	.	CASSSLRGMTYEQYF	TGTGCCAGCAGCTCTCTCAGGGGGATGACCTACGAGCAGTACTTC
TRBV7-9	.	TRBJ1-5	.	CASSKDKDQPQHF	TGTGCCAGCAGCAAAGACAAAGATCAGCCCCAGCATTTT
TRBV5-1	TRBD1	TRBJ1-1	.	CASSLGPGQGAPEAFF	TGCGCCAGCAGCTTGGGGCCGGGACAGGGGGCTCCTGAAGCTTTCTTT
TRBV5-6	.	TRBJ2-1	.	CASSIALSSYNEQFF	TGTGCCAGCAGTATAGCCTTGAGCTCCTACAATGAGCAGTTCTTC
TRBV9	TRBD1	TRBJ1-5	many	CASSVGGQAYQPQHF	TGTGCCAGCAGCGTAGGAGGACAGGCGTATCAGCCCCAGCATTTT
TRBV4-2	.	TRBJ2-1	few	CASSQDRVVYNEQFF	TGTGCCAGCAGCCAAGATCGGGTGGTCTACAATGAGCAGTTCTTC
TRBV3-1/TRBV3-2	TRBD2	TRBJ2-2	.	CATNSGRAVGELFF	TGTGCCACCAATAGCGGGAGGGCCGTGGGGGAGCTGTTTTTT
TRBV27	.	TRBJ2-7	.	CASSPQGKSSYEQYF	TGTGCCAGCAGTCCGCAGGGCAAAAGCTCCTACGAGCAGTACTTC
TRBV6-5	.	TRBJ2-5	many	CASTPPGQETQYF	TGTGCCAGCACCCCCCCGGGGCAAGAGACCCAGTACTTC
TRBV4-1	TRBD1	TRBJ1-1	.	CASSQEGQGGAFF	TGCGCCAGCAGCCAAGAGGGGCAGGGGGGTGCTTTCTTT
TRBV29-1	.	TRBJ2-2	.	CSVVSLAGRTGELFF	TGCAGCGTTGTTAGTTTAGCAGGGCGCACCGGGGAGCTGTTTTTT
TRBV5-1	.	TRBJ1-4	.	CASSLTGRNEKLFF	TGCGCCAGCAGCTTGACAGGGCGGAATGAAAAACTGTTTTTT
TRBV11-1	TRBD2	TRBJ2-2	.	CASSPRTSGLSGELFF	TGTGCCAGCAGCCCCCGAACTAGCGGCCTCTCCGGGGAGCTGTTTTTT
TRBV9	.	TRBJ1-3	.	CASSPVTGSGNTIYF	TGTGCCAGCAGCCCGGTGACAGGTTCTGGAAACACCATATATTTT
TRBV5-1	TRBD2	TRBJ2-3	.	CASLEGLAADTQYF	TGCGCCAGCCTCGAGGGACTAGCGGCAGATACGCAGTATTTT
TRBV25-1	.	TRBJ2-2	.	CASSAQVMNTGELFF	TGTGCCAGCAGTGCCCAGGTTATGAACACCGGGGAGCTGTTTTTT
TRBV2	.	TRBJ1-5	.	CASRSGGNQPQHF	TGTGCCAGCAGGTCCGGGGGCAATCAGCCCCAGCATTTT
TRBV6-6	.	TRBJ2-3	once	CASSGGTDTQYF	TGTGCCAGTAGCGGAGGCACAGATACGCAGTATTTT
TRBV2	TRBD1	TRBJ1-3	.	CASSVGTGKGGNTIYF	TGTGCCAGCAGTGTAGGGACAGGGAAAGGCGGAAACACCATATATTTT
TRBV6-5	.	TRBJ1-1	.	CASSYSNGRTEAFF	TGTGCCAGCAGTTACTCGAACGGGAGAACTGAAGCTTTCTTT
TRBV28	.	TRBJ1-1	.	CASSLSTGSNEAFF	TGTGCCAGCAGTTTATCTACAGGGTCGAATGAAGCTTTCTTT
TRBV29-1	TRBD1	TRBJ1-2	.	CSVNRGYGYTF	TGCAGCGTGAACAGGGGCTATGGCTACACCTTC
TRBV30	.	TRBJ2-5	few	CAWSNHRRTVQETQYF	TGTGCCTGGAGTAACCACCGGCGGACAGTACAAGAGACCCAGTACTTC
TRBV18	.	TRBJ2-4	once	CASSPATVSMDIQYF	TGTGCCAGCTCACCAGCCACAGTCTCAATGGACATTCAGTACTTC
TRBV11-3	.	TRBJ1-1	.	CASSLEEDTEAFF	TGTGCCAGCAGCTTAGAGGAGGACACTGAAGCTTTCTTT
TRBV19	.	TRBJ1-2	.	CASRLGKLESYGYTF	TGTGCCAGTAGGCTCGGGAAACTTGAGAGCTATGGCTACACCTTC
TRBV5-4	TRBD1	TRBJ2-4	once	CASSTTGAQNIQYF	TGTGCCAGCAGCACAACAGGGGCCCAAAACATTCAGTACTTC
TRBV7-7	TRBD2	TRBJ2-1	.	CASSLEAGQWNEQFF	TGTGCTAGCAGCTTAGAAGCGGGGCAGTGGAATGAGCAGTTCTTC
TRBV10-3	TRBD1	TRBJ2-5	.	CAIRGAKQGETQYF	TGTGCCATCAGGGGCGCGAAACAGGGGGAGACCCAGTACTTC
TRBV18	.	TRBJ2-2	.	CASSPTRPRDAGELFF	TGTGCCAGCTCACCAACTAGGCCCCGAGACGCCGGGGAGCTGTTTTTT
TRBV25-1	.	TRBJ1-5	.	CARPGSRTDSNQPQHF	TGTGCCAGGCCGGGCTCAAGGACTGATAGCAATCAGCCCCAGCATTTT
TRBV14	TRBD2	TRBJ2-7	.	CASSHGTSGAYEQYF	TGTGCCAGCAGCCATGGGACTAGCGGCGCTTACGAGCAGTACTTC
TRBV6-5	.	TRBJ1-3	.	CASRTTGPGNTIYF	TGTGCCAGCAGAACTACAGGGCCTGGAAACACCATATATTTT
TRBV14	.	TRBJ1-4	.	CASSQGSGRGNEKLFF	TGTGCCAGCAGCCAAGGATCTGGCAGGGGAAATGAAAAACTGTTTTTT
TRBV11-2	.	TRBJ1-1	once	CASSLGRVTEAFF	TGTGCCAGCAGCTTAGGCAGGGTAACTGAAGCTTTCTTT
TRBV5-4	.	TRBJ2-5	.	CASSLAGGRQETQYF	TGTGCCAGCAGCTTGGCCGGAGGCCGCCAAGAGACCCAGTACTTC
TRBV30	TRBD1	TRBJ1-3	.	CAWSILDRVAGNTIYF	TGTGCCTGGAGTATCCTTGACAGGGTGGCTGGAAACACCATATATTTT
TRBV30	TRBD2	TRBJ2-1	few	CAWRSSGIPQIF	TGTGCCTGGAGGTCGAGCGGGATCCCCCAGATCTTC
TRBV7-2	.	TRBJ2-5	.	CASSLMAGEYETQYF	TGTGCCAGCAGCTTAATGGCAGGGGAGTATGAGACCCAGTACTTC
TRBV2	.	TRBJ1-5	once	CASQGQFSQPQHF	TGTGCCAGTCAGGGTCAGTTTAGTCAGCCCCAGCATTTT